This T cell receptor beta chain was sequenced in a study of tumor-infiltrating lymphocytes in oesophageal squamous cell carcinoma. Germline V lookup: CDR1 SGHTA, CDR2 FQGNSA. This CDR3 region has 15 residues. Using its own MiXCR run on the PCR reads, TCRdb lists one record per CDR3 protein. The table records around 15,000 distinct CDR3 sequences, about 50% of them present only once. The chain recombines TRBV7-2 with TRBJ1-2; the match to TRBD2 covers 11 bases. The DNA end is more similar to TRBJ2-1, so the J call may be wrong. Sequenced sample: esophageal tumor tissue. The TCR sequence derives from a male donor with esophageal squamous cell carcinoma. CDR3 sequence (DNA): TGTGCCAGCAGCTTCACTAGCGGGAGTGGCAATGAGCAGTTCTTC. This sequence encodes CASSFTSGSGNEQFF.